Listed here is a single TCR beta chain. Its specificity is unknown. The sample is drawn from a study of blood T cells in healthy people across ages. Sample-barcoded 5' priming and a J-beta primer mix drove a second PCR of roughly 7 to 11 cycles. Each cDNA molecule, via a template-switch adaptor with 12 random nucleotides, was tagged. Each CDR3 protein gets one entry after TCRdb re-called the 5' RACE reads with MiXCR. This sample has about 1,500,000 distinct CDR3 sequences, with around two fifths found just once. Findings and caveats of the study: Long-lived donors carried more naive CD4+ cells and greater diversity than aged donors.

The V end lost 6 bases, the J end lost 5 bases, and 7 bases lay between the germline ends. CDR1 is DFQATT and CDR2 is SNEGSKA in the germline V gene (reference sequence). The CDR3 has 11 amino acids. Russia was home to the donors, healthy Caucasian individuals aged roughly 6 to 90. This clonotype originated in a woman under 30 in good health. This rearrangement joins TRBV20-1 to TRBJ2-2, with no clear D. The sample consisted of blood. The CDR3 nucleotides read TGCAGTGCCCCTCAGACCGGGGAGCTGTTTTTT. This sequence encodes CSAPQTGELFF.